Listed here is a single TCR beta chain. The antigen is unknown. This entry comes from a study of cytomegalovirus exposure and HLA in healthy donors. Study outcomes and limitations: Some public TCRs appeared in many individuals, while most sequences were rare. In vitro work confirmed that three CMV-associated chains recognize CMV antigens. The study labeled 150 to 200 TCR beta chains cytomegalovirus-associated.

Data came from immunoSEQ multiplex PCR; TCRdb stores just in-frame clones and leaves some out. This table has around 70,000 clones, about 93% appearing once. Trimming at V came to 1 base and at J to 2 bases, leaving 9 bases not matched to a gene. Germline V gene lookup returns CDR1 SGHAT and CDR2 FQNNGV. The CDR3 has 17 amino acids. The chain joins TRBV11-2 to TRBJ2-7; 9 bases line up with TRBD2. Sequencing was done on a sample of PBMCs. The clonotype originates from a woman aged 18 to 35 in good health and CMV-seronegative. The CDR3 nucleotides are TGTGCCAGCAGCTTAGGAGGTAGCGGGGGCCGCACCTACGAGCAGTACTTC. Translation: CASSLGGSGGRTYEQYF.